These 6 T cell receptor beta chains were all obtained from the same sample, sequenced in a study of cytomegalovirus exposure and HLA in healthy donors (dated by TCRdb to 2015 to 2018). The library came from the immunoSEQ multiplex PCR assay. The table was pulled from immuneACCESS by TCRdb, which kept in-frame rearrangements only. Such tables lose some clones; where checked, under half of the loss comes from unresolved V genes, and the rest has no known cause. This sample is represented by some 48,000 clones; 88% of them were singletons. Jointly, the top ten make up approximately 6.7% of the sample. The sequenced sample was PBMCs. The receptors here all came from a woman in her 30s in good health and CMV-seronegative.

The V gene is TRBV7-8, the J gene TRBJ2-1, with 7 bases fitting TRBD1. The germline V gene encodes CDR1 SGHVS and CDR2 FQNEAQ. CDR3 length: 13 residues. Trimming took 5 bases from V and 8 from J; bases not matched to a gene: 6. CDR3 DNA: TGTGCCAGCAGCCCCGGGACAGCCCATGAGCAGTTCTTC. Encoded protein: CASSPGTAHEQFF.

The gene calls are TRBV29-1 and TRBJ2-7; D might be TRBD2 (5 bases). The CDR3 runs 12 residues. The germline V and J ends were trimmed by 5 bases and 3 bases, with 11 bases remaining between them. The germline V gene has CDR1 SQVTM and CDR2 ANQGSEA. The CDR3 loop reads CSVYEGSYEQYF. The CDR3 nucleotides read TGCAGCGTTTATGAGGGAAGCTACGAGCAGTACTTC.

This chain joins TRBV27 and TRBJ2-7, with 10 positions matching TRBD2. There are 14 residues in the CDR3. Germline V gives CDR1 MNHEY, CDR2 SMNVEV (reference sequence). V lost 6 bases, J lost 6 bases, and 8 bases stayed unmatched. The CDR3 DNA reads TGTGCCAGCAGACAATCCCGGACTAGCGGCGAGCAGTACTTC. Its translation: CASRQSRTSGEQYF.

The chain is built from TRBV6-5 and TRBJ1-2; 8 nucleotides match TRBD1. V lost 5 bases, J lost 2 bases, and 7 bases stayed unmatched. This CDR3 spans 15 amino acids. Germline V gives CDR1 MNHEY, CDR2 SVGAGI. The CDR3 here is CASSLTGGENYGYTF. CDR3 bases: TGTGCCAGCAGTCTAACAGGGGGGGAAAACTATGGCTACACCTTC.

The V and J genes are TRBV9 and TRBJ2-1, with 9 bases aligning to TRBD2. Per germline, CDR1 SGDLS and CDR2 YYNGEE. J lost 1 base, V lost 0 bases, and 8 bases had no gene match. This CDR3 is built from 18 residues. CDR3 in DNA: TGTGCCAGCAGCGTAGGTGGCGGGAGGGCCATATCCTACAATGAGCAGTTCTTC. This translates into CASSVGGGRAISYNEQFF.

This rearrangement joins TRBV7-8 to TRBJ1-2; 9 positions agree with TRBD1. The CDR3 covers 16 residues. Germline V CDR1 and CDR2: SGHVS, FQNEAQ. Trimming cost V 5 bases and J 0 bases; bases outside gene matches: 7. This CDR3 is CASSIGQGYSNYGYTF. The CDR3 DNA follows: TGTGCCAGCAGCATAGGACAGGGGTATTCTAACTATGGCTACACCTTC.